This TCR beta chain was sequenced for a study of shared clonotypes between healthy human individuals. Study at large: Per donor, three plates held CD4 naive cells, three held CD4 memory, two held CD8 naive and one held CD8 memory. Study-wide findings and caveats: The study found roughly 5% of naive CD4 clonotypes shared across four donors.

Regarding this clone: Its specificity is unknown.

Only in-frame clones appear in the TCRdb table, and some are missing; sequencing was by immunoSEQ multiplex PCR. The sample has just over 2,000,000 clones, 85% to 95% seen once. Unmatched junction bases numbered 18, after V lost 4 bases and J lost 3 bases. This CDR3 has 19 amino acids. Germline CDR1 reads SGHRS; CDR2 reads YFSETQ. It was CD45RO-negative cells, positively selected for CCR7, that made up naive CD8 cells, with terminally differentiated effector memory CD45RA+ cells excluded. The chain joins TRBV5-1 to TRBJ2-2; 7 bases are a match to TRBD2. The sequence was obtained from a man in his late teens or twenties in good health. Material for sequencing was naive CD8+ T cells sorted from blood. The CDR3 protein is CASSGGGLVARPYTGELFF. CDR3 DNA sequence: TGCGCCAGCAGCGGTGGTGGACTAGTGGCGAGACCTTACACCGGGGAGCTGTTTTTT.